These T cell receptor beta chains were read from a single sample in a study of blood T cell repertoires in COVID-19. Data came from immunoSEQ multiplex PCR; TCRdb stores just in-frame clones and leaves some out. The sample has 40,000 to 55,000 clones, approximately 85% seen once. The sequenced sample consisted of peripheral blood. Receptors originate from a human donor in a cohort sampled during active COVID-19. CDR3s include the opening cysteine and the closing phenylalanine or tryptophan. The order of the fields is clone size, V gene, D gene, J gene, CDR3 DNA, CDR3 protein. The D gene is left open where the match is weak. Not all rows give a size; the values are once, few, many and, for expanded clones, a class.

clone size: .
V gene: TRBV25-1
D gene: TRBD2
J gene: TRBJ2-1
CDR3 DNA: TGTGCCAGCACACCTAGCGGTCAATACAATGAGCAGTTCTTC
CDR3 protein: CASTPSGQYNEQFF

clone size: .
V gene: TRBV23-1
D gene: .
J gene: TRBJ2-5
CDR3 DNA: TGCGCCAGCAGTCAATCCGGGGAGACCCAGTACTTC
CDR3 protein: CASSQSGETQYF

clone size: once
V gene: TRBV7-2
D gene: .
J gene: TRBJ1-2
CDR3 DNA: TGTGCCAGCAGCTTGGACTCGACTTATGGCTACACCTTC
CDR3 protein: CASSLDSTYGYTF

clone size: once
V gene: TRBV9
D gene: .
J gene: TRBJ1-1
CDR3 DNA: TGTGCCAGCAGCGCTCGGGAGAACACTGAAGCTTTCTTT
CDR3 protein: CASSARENTEAFF

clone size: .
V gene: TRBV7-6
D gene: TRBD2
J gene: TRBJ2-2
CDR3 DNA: TGTGCCAGCAGCCCCCCTAGCGGTGGGAACACCGGGGAGCTGTTTTTT
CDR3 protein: CASSPPSGGNTGELFF

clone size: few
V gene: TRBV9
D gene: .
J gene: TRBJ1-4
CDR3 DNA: TGTGCCAGCAGCGTTAGCCCGGAACAGGGCGAGAGTAATGAAAAACTGTTTTTT
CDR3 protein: CASSVSPEQGESNEKLFF

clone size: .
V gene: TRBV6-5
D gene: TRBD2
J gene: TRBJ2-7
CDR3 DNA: TGTGCCAGCCGGGGGGGTAACGAGCAGTACTTC
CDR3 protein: CASRGGNEQYF

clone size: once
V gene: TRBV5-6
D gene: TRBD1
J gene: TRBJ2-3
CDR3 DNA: TGTGCCAGCAGCTCAGGGGGCGGAGCAGATACGCAGTATTTT
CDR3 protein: CASSSGGGADTQYF

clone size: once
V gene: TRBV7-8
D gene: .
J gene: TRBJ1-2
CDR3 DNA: TGTGCCAGCAGCTTAGGAAGGTACCCCAGAGGGGGAGGCTACACCTTC
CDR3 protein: CASSLGRYPRGGGYTF

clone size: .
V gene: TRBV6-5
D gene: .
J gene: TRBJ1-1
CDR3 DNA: TGTGCCAGCAGCGCCAACAGGGACACTGAAGCTTTCTTT
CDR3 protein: CASSANRDTEAFF

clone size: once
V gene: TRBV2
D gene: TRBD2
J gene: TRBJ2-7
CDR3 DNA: TGTGCCAGCAGTGACCAGGGACTAACCCTCTACGAGCAGTACTTC
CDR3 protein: CASSDQGLTLYEQYF

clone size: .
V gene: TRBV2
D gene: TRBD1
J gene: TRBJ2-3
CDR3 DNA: TGTGCCAGCAGGGACAGGGACGATACGCAGTATTTT
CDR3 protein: CASRDRDDTQYF

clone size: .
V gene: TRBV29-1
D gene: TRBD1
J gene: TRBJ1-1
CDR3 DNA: TGCAGCGTTTCCGAGACAGGGGCTTCTGAAGCTTTCTTT
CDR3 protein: CSVSETGASEAFF

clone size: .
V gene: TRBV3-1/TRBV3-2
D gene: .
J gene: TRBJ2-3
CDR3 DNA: TGTGCCAGCAGCCGAGACTCAGAATTTAGCACAGATACGCAGTATTTT
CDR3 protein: CASSRDSEFSTDTQYF

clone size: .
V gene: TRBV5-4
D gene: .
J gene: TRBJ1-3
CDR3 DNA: TGTGCCAGCACCTCCGCTGACAGGCGTGAAAACACCATATATTTT
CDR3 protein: CASTSADRRENTIYF

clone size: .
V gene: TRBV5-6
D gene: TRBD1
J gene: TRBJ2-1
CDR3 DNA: TGTGCCAGCAGCTTGTGGGACAGCGGACTGGTGGGTGAGCAGTTCTTC
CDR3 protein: CASSLWDSGLVGEQFF

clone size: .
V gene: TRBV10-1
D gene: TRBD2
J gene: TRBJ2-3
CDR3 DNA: TGCGCCAGCAGTGAAATAGCGGGAGCTAGCACAGATACGCAGTATTTT
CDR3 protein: CASSEIAGASTDTQYF

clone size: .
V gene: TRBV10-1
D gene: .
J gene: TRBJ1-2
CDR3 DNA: TGCGCCAGCAGTGAACGGGGGTATAACTATGGCTACACCTTC
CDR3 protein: CASSERGYNYGYTF

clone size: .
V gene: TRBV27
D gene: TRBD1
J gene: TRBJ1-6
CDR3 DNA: TGTGCCAGCAGGGGACAGGGAGGGTCACCCCTCCACTTT
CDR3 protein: CASRGQGGSPLHF

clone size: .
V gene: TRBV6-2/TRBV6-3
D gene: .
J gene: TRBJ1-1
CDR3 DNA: TGTGCCAGCAGTTCCTTATTGAACACTGAAGCTTTCTTT
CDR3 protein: CASSSLLNTEAFF

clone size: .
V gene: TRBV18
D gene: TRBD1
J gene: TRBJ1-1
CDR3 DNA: TGTGCCAGCTCACCACAGGGACAGGGGGTAGGAGTCACTGAAGCTTTCTTT
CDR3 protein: CASSPQGQGVGVTEAFF

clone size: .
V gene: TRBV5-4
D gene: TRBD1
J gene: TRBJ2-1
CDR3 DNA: TGTGCCAGCACGAGTCCCGGGACAGGGTCGAATGAGCAGTTCTTC
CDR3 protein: CASTSPGTGSNEQFF

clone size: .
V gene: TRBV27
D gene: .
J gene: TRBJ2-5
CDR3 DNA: TGTGCCAGCAGTTTTGGGGGGACCGCCGGGTCCCAGTACTTC
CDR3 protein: CASSFGGTAGSQYF

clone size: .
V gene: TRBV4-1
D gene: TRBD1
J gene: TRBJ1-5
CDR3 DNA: TGCGCCAGCAGCCAAGAACCGGGACAGGACAATCAGCCCCAGCATTTT
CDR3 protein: CASSQEPGQDNQPQHF

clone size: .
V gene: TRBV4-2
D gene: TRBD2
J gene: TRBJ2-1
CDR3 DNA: TGTGCCAGCAGCCAAGATGAATTGCTAGCGGGAGGGGCATATCGCGATGAGCAGTTCTTC
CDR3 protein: CASSQDELLAGGAYRDEQFF

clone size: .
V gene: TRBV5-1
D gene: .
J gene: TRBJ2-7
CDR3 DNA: TGCGCCAGCAGCTTGGTGGCAGCAGGCTACGAGCAGTACTTC
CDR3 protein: CASSLVAAGYEQYF

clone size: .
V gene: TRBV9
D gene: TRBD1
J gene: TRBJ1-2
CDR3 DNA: TGTGCCAGCAGCGTAGCCCGAGACAGGGGCCTAACTAACTATGGCTACACCTTC
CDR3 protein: CASSVARDRGLTNYGYTF

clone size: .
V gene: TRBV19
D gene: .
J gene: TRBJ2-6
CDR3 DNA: TGTGCCAGTAGTATACGGGGTTTTGACTCTGGGGCCAACGTCCTGACTTTC
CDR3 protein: CASSIRGFDSGANVLTF

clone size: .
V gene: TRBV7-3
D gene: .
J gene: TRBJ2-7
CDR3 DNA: TGTGCCAGCAGCTTAGCGGTGACGGTGAGCTCCTACGAGCAGTACTTC
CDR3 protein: CASSLAVTVSSYEQYF

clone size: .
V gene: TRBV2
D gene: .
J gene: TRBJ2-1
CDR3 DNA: TGTGCCAGCAGTGTTCTCCGCAATGAGCAGTTCTTC
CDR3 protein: CASSVLRNEQFF

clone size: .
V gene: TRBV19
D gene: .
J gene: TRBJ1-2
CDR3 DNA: TGTGCCAGTAGTAAACAGACCTATGGCTACACCTTC
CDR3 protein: CASSKQTYGYTF

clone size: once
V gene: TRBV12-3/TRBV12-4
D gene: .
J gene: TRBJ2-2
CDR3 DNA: TGTGCCAGCAGTTTTTGGCCCGGGGAGCTGTTTTTT
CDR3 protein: CASSFWPGELFF

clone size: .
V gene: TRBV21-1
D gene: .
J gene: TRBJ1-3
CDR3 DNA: TGTGCCAGCATTGCCTACCCCTCCGGACAGGGTTTTCTCTCCGGAAACACCATATATTTT
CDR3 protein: CASIAYPSGQGFLSGNTIYF

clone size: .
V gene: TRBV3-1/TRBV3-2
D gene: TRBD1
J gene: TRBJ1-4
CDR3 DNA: TGTGCCAGCAGCCAACCGGGACAGGGTAGTGAAAAACTGTTTTTT
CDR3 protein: CASSQPGQGSEKLFF

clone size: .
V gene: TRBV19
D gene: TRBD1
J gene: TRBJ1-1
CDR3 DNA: TGTGCCAGTAGTACGCAGACAGGGCGCACTGAAGCTTTCTTT
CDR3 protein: CASSTQTGRTEAFF

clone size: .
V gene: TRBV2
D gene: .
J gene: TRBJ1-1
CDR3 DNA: TGTGCCAGCACACAGAGGGAAGTGAACACTGAAGCTTTCTTT
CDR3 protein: CASTQREVNTEAFF

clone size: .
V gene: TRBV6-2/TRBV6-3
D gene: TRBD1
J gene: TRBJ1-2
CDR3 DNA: TGTGCCAGCAACCCCGCAGGGGGACCATATGGCTACACCTTC
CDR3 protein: CASNPAGGPYGYTF

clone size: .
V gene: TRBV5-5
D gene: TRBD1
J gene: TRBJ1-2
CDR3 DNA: TGTGCCAGCAGCGAAGTCCCGGGACAGTCTAACTATGGCTACACCTTC
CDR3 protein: CASSEVPGQSNYGYTF

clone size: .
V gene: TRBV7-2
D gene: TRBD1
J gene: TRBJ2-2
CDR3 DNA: TGTGCCAGCAGCATTGGGACAGGGATCGGGGAGCTGTTTTTT
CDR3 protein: CASSIGTGIGELFF

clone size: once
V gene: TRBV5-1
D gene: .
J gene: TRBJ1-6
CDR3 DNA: TGCGCCAGCAGCCATTACGACAGAATCTATAATTCACCCCTCCACTTT
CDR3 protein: CASSHYDRIYNSPLHF

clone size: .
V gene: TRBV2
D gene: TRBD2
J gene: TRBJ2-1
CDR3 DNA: TGTGCCAGCAGTGAAACCCGGACTAGCGGGAGAAACGAGCAGTTCTTC
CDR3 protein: CASSETRTSGRNEQFF